The subject of this entry is one T cell receptor beta chain. Its binding antigen is unknown. No much larger clone is present one base from it, and per-base qualities are unavailable. According to the germline V gene, CDR1 reads MDHEN and CDR2 reads SYDVKM. Including the terminal cysteine and phenylalanine, the CDR3 comprises 15 residues. The only DNA kept is the CDR3, 45 bases in frame from the first base. Between the V and J ends, shortened by 5 bases and 0 bases respectively, the junction contains 13 bases. For sequencing of the TCRbeta CDR3 region, genomic DNA was extracted from the sorted cells. TCRbeta CDR3 regions were sequenced using the immunoSEQ Assay. TCRdb provides this immuneACCESS table in a form limited to in-frame rearrangements. Some clones are lacking; in checked studies, under half of them reflect an unresolved V gene, and why the rest are absent is not known. For this sample there are 70,000 to 75,000 clones; over 75% appear just once. Jointly, the top ten make up about 0.49% of the sample.

The sample originates from a study of OX40 agonist ivuxolimab in advanced cancers. For context, the study as a whole: Ivuxolimab was a fully human IgG2 agonistic monoclonal antibody targeting the costimulatory receptor OX40 (CD134). Intravenous ivuxolimab was administered to patients every 2 weeks at six dose levels: 0.01, 0.1, 0.3, 1.5, 3 and 10 mg/kg. Of the roughly 51 patients in dose escalation, about 19 had hepatocellular carcinoma, some 15 had melanoma, 9 had renal cell carcinoma and 9 had head and neck cancer. In the dose-escalation cohort, 82.7% of patients were male, and the mean age was about 55 years, with a range of about 23 to 85. Prior anti-PD-1, anti-PD-L1 or anti-CTLA-4 therapy was permitted, and 40% of dose-escalation patients had received checkpoint inhibitors. Partial responses were achieved by three dose-escalation patients, of whom one had hepatocellular carcinoma and two had cutaneous melanoma. Peripheral TCRbeta sequencing was intended to test whether TCR sequence diversity was altered and clonal T-cell expansion was caused by ivuxolimab. The paper describes the monotherapy dose-escalation part (N of about 50 patients) of the phase I trial of ivuxolimab.

The trial excluded patients who had a history of autoimmune disease or were on systemic immunosuppression. Peripheral blood for TCR sequencing was collected from all dose cohorts at baseline, on cycle 4 day 1, and on cycle 7 day 1. The samples were taken from a phase I, first-in-human, multicenter, open-label dose-escalation trial of ivuxolimab. Adults with locally advanced or metastatic head and neck squamous cell, hepatocellular, melanoma or renal cell carcinoma were enrolled in the trial. Before TCR sequencing, CD4+ and CD8+ T cells were separately sorted from peripheral blood. The paper as a whole reports these results and caveats: Antigen specificity was not determined for the clonally expanded peripheral T cells. After ivuxolimab, CD8+ T cells had more expanded clones than CD4+ T cells on average. In the 0.1-3.0 mg/kg groups, partial responders had among the lowest normalized peripheral clonal expansion, particularly in CD8+ T cells. Low levels of normalized T-cell clonal expansion were also seen in some patients who did not respond. Clonal expansion of both CD4+ and CD8+ blood T cells was observed from baseline to week 6 at doses 0.1 to 3.0 mg/kg.

The origin of this receptor is an adult with an advanced solid tumor such as melanoma, head and neck, liver or kidney cancer. The sequencing used CD4+ or CD8+ T cells sorted from blood, collected in a trial of the OX40 agonist ivuxolimab. The V and J genes are TRBV28 and TRBJ1-1, with TRBD1 as a weak D call on 5 bases. The CDR3 reads CASSPLGRLNTEAFF. The DNA sequence is as follows: TGTGCCAGCAGTCCGTTGGGACGGCTGAACACTGAAGCTTTCTTT.